Listed below are T cell receptor beta chains from one sample, sequenced in a study of PD-1 blockade in mismatch repair-deficient tumors. The table came from immunoSEQ multiplex PCR; TCRdb's copy has only in-frame clones and leaves some out. The repertoire has about 100,000 clones, 82% of them found once; the top ten carry 6.3%. The source was peripheral blood, collected 36 weeks after starting pembrolizumab. The receptors stem from an adult with mismatch repair-deficient cancer. Both conserved end residues are part of each CDR3. A D gene is named only where the DNA matches it firmly. For some rows the clone size is stated as once, few or many, or as a class when expanded; others skip it.

size: few; D: TRBD1; J: TRBJ1-5; V: TRBV27; CDR3: CASSLRGPSNQPQHF; DNA: TGTGCCAGCAGTTTAAGGGGGCCCAGCAATCAGCCCCAGCATTTT
size: -; D: -; J: TRBJ1-1; V: TRBV27; CDR3: CASQRQGLSEAFF; DNA: TGTGCCAGCCAGAGGCAGGGTTTAAGTGAGGCTTTCTTT
size: -; D: TRBD1; J: TRBJ1-1; V: TRBV25-1; CDR3: CASSDIQGPGEAFF; DNA: TGTGCCAGCAGTGACATACAGGGGCCAGGTGAAGCTTTCTTT
size: -; D: TRBD1; J: TRBJ2-2; V: TRBV5-4; CDR3: CASSNRGRTGELFF; DNA: TGTGCCAGCAGCAACAGGGGTCGAACCGGGGAGCTGTTTTTT
size: -; D: TRBD2; J: TRBJ2-3; V: TRBV10-3; CDR3: CAISESPLAGGPDTQYF; DNA: TGTGCCATCAGTGAGTCACCACTAGCGGGAGGGCCAGATACGCAGTATTTT
size: -; D: TRBD1; J: TRBJ1-5; V: TRBV19; CDR3: CASRLDRDPQPQHF; DNA: TGTGCCAGTAGACTCGACAGGGATCCTCAGCCCCAGCATTTT
size: -; D: TRBD2; J: TRBJ2-3; V: TRBV11-2; CDR3: CASSQGTSGGTDTQYF; DNA: TGTGCCAGCAGCCAAGGGACTAGCGGGGGCACAGATACGCAGTATTTT
size: -; D: TRBD2; J: TRBJ2-7; V: TRBV7-3; CDR3: CASSLAGGLGEQYF; DNA: TGTGCCAGCAGTTTAGCGGGAGGTTTAGGGGAGCAGTACTTC
size: -; D: -; J: TRBJ2-1; V: TRBV11-1; CDR3: CASSSGTREQFF; DNA: TGTGCCAGCAGCTCCGGGACACGTGAGCAGTTCTTC
size: -; D: -; J: TRBJ2-7; V: TRBV30; CDR3: CAWNSGAYEQYF; DNA: TGTGCCTGGAATTCTGGGGCCTACGAGCAGTACTTC
size: -; D: -; J: TRBJ2-6; V: TRBV7-2; CDR3: CASSLDVGGTRSGANVLTF; DNA: TGTGCCAGCAGCTTAGATGTCGGGGGCACGAGATCTGGGGCCAACGTCCTGACTTTC
size: -; D: -; J: TRBJ1-5; V: TRBV6-1; CDR3: CASSDRRATWGNQPQHF; DNA: TGTGCCAGCAGTGATCGTCGTGCCACGTGGGGTAATCAGCCCCAGCATTTT
size: -; D: TRBD1; J: TRBJ2-3; V: TRBV7-2; CDR3: CASSLRAGQGTQYF; DNA: TGTGCCAGCAGCTTGAGGGCGGGACAGGGGACGCAGTATTTT
size: -; D: -; J: TRBJ1-1; V: TRBV27; CDR3: CASSFSSALDTEAFF; DNA: TGTGCCAGCAGTTTTTCGTCGGCGCTGGACACTGAAGCTTTCTTT
size: -; D: -; J: TRBJ2-1; V: TRBV9; CDR3: CASSVEAARSNEQFF; DNA: TGTGCCAGCAGCGTAGAAGCGGCCAGAAGCAATGAGCAGTTCTTC
size: -; D: TRBD1; J: TRBJ1-5; V: TRBV7-9; CDR3: CASSLDRADQPQHF; DNA: TGTGCCAGCAGCTTGGACAGGGCAGATCAGCCCCAGCATTTT
size: -; D: TRBD2; J: TRBJ2-4; V: TRBV28; CDR3: CASSRPRGAGVDIQYF; DNA: TGTGCCAGCAGTCGCCCCCGAGGAGCGGGAGTGGACATTCAGTACTTC